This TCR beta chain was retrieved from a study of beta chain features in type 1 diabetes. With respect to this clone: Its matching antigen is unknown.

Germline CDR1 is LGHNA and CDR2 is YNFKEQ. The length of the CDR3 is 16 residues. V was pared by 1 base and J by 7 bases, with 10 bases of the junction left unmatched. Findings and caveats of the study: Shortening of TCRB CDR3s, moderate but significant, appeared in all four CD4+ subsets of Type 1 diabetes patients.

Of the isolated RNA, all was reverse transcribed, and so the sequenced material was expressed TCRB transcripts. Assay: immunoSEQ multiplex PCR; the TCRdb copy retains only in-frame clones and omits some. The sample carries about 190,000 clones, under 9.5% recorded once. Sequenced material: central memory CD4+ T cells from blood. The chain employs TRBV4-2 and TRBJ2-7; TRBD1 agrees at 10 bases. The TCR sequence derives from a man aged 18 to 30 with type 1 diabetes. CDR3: CASSQVTGTGAREQYF. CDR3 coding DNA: TGTGCCAGCAGCCAAGTCACCGGGACAGGGGCTCGAGAGCAGTACTTC.